This T cell receptor (beta chain) was obtained from a study of cytomegalovirus exposure and HLA in healthy donors. To note about this clone: Its antigen is as yet unknown.

The length of the CDR3 is 15 residues. The V and J ends lost 6 bases and 5 bases, in that order; junction bases with no gene match: 7. Looked up from germline, CDR1 is SGHTA and CDR2 is FQGTGA. Primers for the PCR totalled 60 Vbeta and 13 Jbeta. Produced via immunoSEQ multiplex PCR; TCRdb's table is partial and in-frame only. The sample consists of around 180,000 clones, 65% to 85% of them appearing once. Study outcomes and limitations: The study put 150 to 200 TCR beta chains on its list as cytomegalovirus-associated. The likely origin of a cluster of highly shared sequence variants was a sequencing artifact. The availability of immune exposure information extended only to CMV serostatus. An analysis was carried out later, and it reportedly showed fewer N-insertions in an Asian-associated ancestry cluster than the roughly 670-donor mean.

This clonotype originated in a male donor in good health and CMV-seronegative. The rearrangement links TRBV7-3 to TRBJ2-5, with 12 bases lining up with TRBD2. The sequenced sample was PBMCs. CDR3 DNA sequence: TGTGCCAGCAGTCCAACTAGCGGGGGGCGGGAGACCCAGTACTTC. Translated: CASSPTSGGRETQYF.